This T cell receptor (beta chain) is drawn from a study of vaccination effects on CD4 cells after COVID-19 (dated by TCRdb to 2022 to 2024). In the study overall: Across the study, the median time from the second dose to post-vaccine sampling was 72 days (range 14 to 241). In both COVID-19 convalescent patients and infection-naive vaccine recipients, the study compared SARS-CoV-2 spike-specific CD4+ TCR repertoires from before mRNA vaccination with those from after it. Altogether, about 10 COVID-19 convalescent patients and several SARS-CoV-2-naive healthy vaccine recipients made up the full study. The Oncomine TCR Beta short-read assay on an Illumina iSeq 100 was used to sequence cultures from other donors in the study.

Note on this clone: Which antigen it targets is not known. The input lacks base qualities; no much larger clone sits a single base away.

Receptors were amplified or captured by the immunoSEQ multiplex PCR assay. TCR beta CDR3 sequencing was performed on DNA from the cultured, isolated CD4+ T cells. From the authors' description of their analysis: The analysis removed non-productive TCR sequences, trimmed reads to the CDR3 region, and retained only CDR3s that were 7 or more amino acids long. Antigen-specific clonotypes were identified using the MANAFEST web app by comparison of expansion in peptide wells against reference cultures. For clones to be considered positive, expansion at FDR<0.05 versus reference and all other wells, an odds ratio above 5, and a frequency above 0.1% in two replicate wells were required. Cross-reactive clonotypes were defined as significantly expanded in SARS-CoV-2 spike wells and in at least one common cold coronavirus spike condition. Using the stringdist R package, CDR3 similarity was measured by Levenshtein distance, and unrooted trees were constructed with ape in R 3.6.1. TCRdb limited this immuneACCESS table to in-frame rearrangements with V and J called. A share of clones is missing; checked studies link under half to unresolved V genes, and the rest is unexplained. The V and J calls and clone size are taken from that table; D and trimming were inferred from the DNA. This sample comprises about 59,000 clones, around 78% of them detected only once. The ten largest clones take up 2% of the sample.

In the ViraFEST assay, PBMC were stimulated with viral peptide pools, and TCR sequencing was then used to find antigen-specific CD4+ T cell clonotypes based on their expansion. After roughly 11 days of culture, CD4+ T cells were isolated with the EasySep CD4+ T cell isolation kit. Two doses of either the BNT162b2 or the mRNA-1273 mRNA SARS-CoV-2 vaccine were administered to participants. Healthy vaccine recipients had no prior SARS-CoV-2 infection, confirmed by negative nucleocapsid antibodies before and after vaccination. Some 2.2 million PBMC per well were cultured in IMDM with about 4.5% human AB serum, about 9.4 IU/ml IL-2 and gentamicin, plus 10 ug/ml peptides. Half of the culture medium was replaced with fresh IL-2-containing medium on days 3 and 7. Unless noted otherwise, every peptide stimulation condition was grown in triplicate wells. Using Ficoll-Paque Plus gradient centrifugation, PBMC were separated from whole blood and then either used fresh or cryopreserved at -140C. The overlapping peptide pools covered the spike proteins of SARS-CoV-2 and of the common cold coronaviruses HCoV-NL63, HCoV-OC43 and HCoV-229E. Genomic DNA was extracted from cultured CD4+ T cells with the QIAamp micro DNA kit.

Overall results and qualifications from the work: In healthy vaccine recipients, vaccine-induced clones were almost all SARS-CoV-2 mono-reactive, with only 1 of 255 being cross-reactive with common cold coronaviruses. Limitations of the study were the small number of convalescent patients and the absence of early post-infection timepoints. Clones induced by infection and clones induced by vaccination both contracted markedly at late timepoints after vaccination, which fits with T cell responses waning over time.

The CDR3 runs 12 residues from the cysteine to the valine. This entry keeps only the CDR3 DNA: 36 bases, framed from base 1. The chain links TRBV21-1 with TRBJ2-7; TRBD1 is the table's D call and was not checked against the DNA. TRBV21-1 is a pseudogene segment. The input for sequencing was CD4+ T cells from PBMCs cultured with HCoV-OC43 spike peptides, taken after COVID-19 vaccination. The intended sense of this specimen's cell subset or site label: HCoV-OC43 spike overlapping peptide pool stimulation. The source of this sequence is a human donor who received a COVID-19 vaccine. The CDR3 loop reads CASIRASYEQYV. The sequenced DNA: TGTGCCAGCATCAGGGCTTCCTACGAGCAGTACGTC.